Listed below are T cell receptor beta chains from one sample, sequenced in a study of regulatory T cells in long-lasting Graves disease. Using its own MiXCR run on the multiplex PCR reads, TCRdb lists one record per CDR3 protein. The top ten hold about 24% of the sample, which has around 400,000 distinct CDR3 sequences, roughly 16% seen once. Here the sequenced sample was peripheral blood mononuclear cells (PBMCs), taken at new diagnosis, from a patient treated with antithyroid drugs. The receptor set was obtained from a female donor with Graves disease. Each CDR3 is given with its conserved first and last residue. Each record gives: J gene, clone size, D gene, V gene, CDR3 protein, CDR3 DNA. The D gene is left open where the match is weak. Clone sizes are given selectively: once, few, many, or a class where the clone is expanded.

TRBJ2-3 | - | TRBD1 | TRBV6-9 | CASSYAGTAHTDTQYF | TGTGCCAGCAGTTATGCCGGGACAGCCCACACAGATACGCAGTATTTT
TRBJ2-2 | few | TRBD1 | TRBV6-5 | CASSYRQGNTGELFF | TGTGCCAGCAGTTACCGACAGGGGAACACCGGGGAGCTGTTTTTT
TRBJ2-1 | - | TRBD1 | TRBV20-1 | CSARAHGTGNNEQFF | TGCAGTGCTAGAGCCCACGGGACAGGGAACAATGAGCAGTTCTTC
TRBJ1-5 | - | - | TRBV6-2/TRBV6-3 | CASSYSRAHPNQPQHF | TGTGCCAGCAGTTACTCGAGAGCTCACCCAAATCAGCCCCAGCATTTT
TRBJ2-1 | many | TRBD1 | TRBV6-2/TRBV6-3 | CASSSGGTFSYEQFF | TGTGCCAGCAGTTCAGGGGGCACGTTTTCCTATGAGCAGTTCTTC
TRBJ1-6 | few | TRBD1 | TRBV15 | CATSRDYLGQRASPLHF | TGTGCCACCAGCAGAGATTACCTGGGACAGAGGGCATCACCCCTCCACTTT
TRBJ2-2 | few | TRBD1 | TRBV5-6 | CASSARTGGAPRLRPGELFF | TGTGCCAGCAGCGCAAGGACAGGGGGCGCGCCCAGACTGCGCCCCGGGGAGCTGTTTTTT
TRBJ2-1 | many | - | TRBV11-2 | CASSPQGEQFF | TGTGCCAGCAGCCCCCAGGGAGAGCAGTTCTTC
TRBJ2-3 | many | TRBD2 | TRBV20-1 | CSASPSRGLAGSMDTQYF | TGCAGTGCTAGCCCAAGCCGGGGACTAGCGGGAAGTATGGATACGCAGTATTTT
TRBJ2-7 | few | TRBD1 | TRBV11-2 | CASSSRQGEYEQYF | TGTGCCAGCAGCTCGAGACAGGGGGAATACGAGCAGTACTTC
TRBJ2-7 | - | TRBD2 | TRBV25-1 | CASSEFVGRAREQYF | TGTGCCAGCAGTGAATTCGTGGGGAGGGCCCGGGAGCAGTACTTC
TRBJ2-2 | few | TRBD2 | TRBV27 | CATLRTSGSGELFF | TGTGCCACCCTCCGGACTAGCGGAAGCGGGGAGCTGTTTTTT
TRBJ1-2 | many | - | TRBV27 | CASSLFPLGQGYGYTF | TGTGCCAGCAGTTTATTTCCCCTGGGCCAGGGTTACGGCTACACCTTC
TRBJ1-2 | - | - | TRBV12-3/TRBV12-4 | CASRPLFLRGYGYTF | TGTGCCAGCAGACCGCTATTTCTCCGGGGCTATGGCTACACCTTC
TRBJ2-3 | few | - | TRBV20-1 | CSAVDVGRADTQYF | TGCAGTGCTGTCGACGTCGGGCGAGCGGACACGCAGTATTTT
TRBJ1-5 | many | - | TRBV12-3/TRBV12-4 | CASSGSGANQPQHF | TGTGCCAGCAGTGGGTCAGGGGCCAATCAGCCCCAGCATTTT
TRBJ2-2 | many | TRBD1 | TRBV2 | CASRDRGRDTGELFF | TGTGCCAGCAGGGACAGGGGGCGCGACACCGGGGAGCTGTTTTTT
TRBJ1-3 | few | - | TRBV5-1 | CASSLSKQYSGNTIYF | TGCGCCAGCAGCTTGAGCAAGCAATACTCTGGAAACACCATATATTTT
TRBJ1-4 | few | - | TRBV7-6 | CASSLQGPQDEKLFF | TGTGCCAGCAGCTTACAGGGGCCTCAGGATGAAAAACTGTTTTTT
TRBJ1-1 | many | - | TRBV20-1 | CSAKGGNTEAFF | TGCAGTGCTAAGGGGGGGAACACTGAAGCTTTCTTT
TRBJ1-6 | many | TRBD1 | TRBV12-3/TRBV12-4 | CASSFRGQGNSPLHF | TGTGCCAGCAGTTTCCGGGGACAGGGTAATTCACCCCTCCACTTT
TRBJ2-7 | many | - | TRBV29-1 | CSVEDYPRTVGSYEQYF | TGCAGCGTTGAAGATTATCCTCGGACAGTCGGTTCCTACGAGCAGTACTTC
TRBJ2-3 | many | TRBD2 | TRBV12-3/TRBV12-4 | CASRDTKAGITDTQYF | TGTGCCAGCAGGGACACTAAAGCGGGAATTACAGATACGCAGTATTTT
TRBJ2-7 | many | - | TRBV7-2 | CASSPDRMGTYEQYF | TGTGCCAGCAGCCCAGACAGGATGGGAACCTACGAGCAGTACTTC
TRBJ2-2 | few | - | TRBV12-3/TRBV12-4 | CASSFNWDGELFF | TGTGCCAGCAGTTTCAACTGGGACGGGGAGCTGTTTTTT
TRBJ1-2 | many | TRBD1 | TRBV14 | CASRDSSNYGYTF | TGTGCCAGCCGGGACAGCTCTAACTATGGCTACACCTTC
TRBJ2-2 | many | TRBD1 | TRBV6-1 | CASSRTGGATGELFF | TGTGCCAGCAGTCGGACAGGGGGCGCGACCGGGGAGCTGTTTTTT
TRBJ2-7 | many | TRBD1 | TRBV7-9 | CASRHGSGQGEQYF | TGTGCCAGCAGGCATGGTAGCGGACAGGGTGAGCAGTACTTC
TRBJ2-2 | many | - | TRBV7-9 | CASSFWENTGELFF | TGTGCCAGCAGCTTCTGGGAGAACACCGGGGAGCTGTTTTTT
TRBJ1-3 | many | - | TRBV28 | CASSFNRRIGNTIYF | TGTGCCAGCAGTTTCAACAGGAGGATTGGAAACACCATATATTTT
TRBJ1-1 | many | - | TRBV9 | CASSPLAGKNTEAFF | TGTGCCAGCAGCCCCCTTGCAGGGAAGAACACTGAAGCTTTCTTT
TRBJ1-5 | many | - | TRBV7-2 | CASSLTIFNQPQHF | TGTGCCAGCAGTTTAACCATCTTCAATCAGCCCCAGCATTTT
TRBJ1-1 | many | TRBD1 | TRBV28 | CASSSRTGARTEAFF | TGTGCCAGCAGCTCACGGACAGGGGCGCGCACTGAAGCTTTCTTT
TRBJ1-2 | many | - | TRBV7-9 | CASSLATEGAPRGYTF | TGTGCCAGCAGCTTAGCGACCGAAGGTGCGCCTCGTGGCTACACCTTC